Shown below are 3 T cell receptor beta chains from a single sample sequenced in a study of vaccination effects on CD4 cells after COVID-19 (dated 2022 in TCRdb). Antigen specificity for these receptors is unknown. After about 10 days of culture, CD4+ T cells were isolated with the EasySep CD4+ T cell isolation kit. PCR-confirmed SARS-CoV-2 infection had occurred in convalescent patients between March and December 2020, before the Alpha, Beta and Delta variants emerged in the United States. Two doses of either the BNT162b2 or the mRNA-1273 mRNA SARS-CoV-2 vaccine were administered to participants. The method was the immunoSEQ multiplex PCR assay. This immuneACCESS table, as held by TCRdb, lists in-frame sequences with V and J called but not all clones. Of the missing ones, under half trace to an unresolved V gene in checked studies; the others have no known cause. The table for this sample lists some 31,000 clones; around 75% of them were counted only once. The ten largest clonotypes hold about 7.1% of the sample.

The material sequenced was CD4+ T cells from PBMCs cultured without peptide, taken after COVID-19 vaccination. Source of these receptors: a human donor who had a prior SARS-CoV-2 infection.

The chain is built from TRBV30 and TRBJ2-5, with 8 bases that match TRBD1. Germline V gene sequence: CDR1 GTSNPN, CDR2 SVGIG (reference sequence). This CDR3 has 14 amino acids. J was trimmed by 5 bases and V by 5 bases; bases with no gene match: 10. CDR3 nucleotides: TGTGCCTGGTCCCGGACAGGGATGTTCGAGACCCAGTACTTC. Translation: CAWSRTGMFETQYF.

The rearrangement joins TRBV9 to TRBJ2-3; D gene uncertain. The CDR3 sequence is 15 residues long. Per germline, CDR1 SGDLS and CDR2 YYNGEE. The V end lost 3 bases, the J end lost 2 bases, and 13 bases lay between the germline ends. CDR3 bases: TGTGCCAGCAGCGGCCTACTTGCGTCCACAGATACGCAGTATTTT. It specifies CASSGLLASTDTQYF.

The chain combines TRBV7-8 with TRBJ2-6, with D uncertain. The V end lost 5 bases, the J end lost 4 bases, and 3 bases lay between the germline ends. CDR3 length: 12 residues. CDR1 and CDR2 from the germline V gene are SGHVS and FQNEAQ. CDR3 region: CASSTGANVLTF. The CDR3 bases are TGTGCCAGCAGCACCGGGGCCAACGTCCTGACTTTC.